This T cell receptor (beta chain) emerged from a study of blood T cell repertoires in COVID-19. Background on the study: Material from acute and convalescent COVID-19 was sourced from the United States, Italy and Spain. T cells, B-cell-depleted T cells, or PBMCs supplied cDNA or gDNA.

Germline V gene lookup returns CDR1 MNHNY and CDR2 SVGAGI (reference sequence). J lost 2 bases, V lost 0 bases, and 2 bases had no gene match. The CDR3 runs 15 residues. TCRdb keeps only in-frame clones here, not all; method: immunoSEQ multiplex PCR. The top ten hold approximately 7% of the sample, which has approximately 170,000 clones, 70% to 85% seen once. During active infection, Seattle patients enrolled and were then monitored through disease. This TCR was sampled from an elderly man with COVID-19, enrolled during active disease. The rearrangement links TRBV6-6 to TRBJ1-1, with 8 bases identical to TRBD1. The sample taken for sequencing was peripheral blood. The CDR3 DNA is TGTGCCAGCAGTTACTCAGACAGGGGAAACACTGAAGCTTTCTTT. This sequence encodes CASSYSDRGNTEAFF.